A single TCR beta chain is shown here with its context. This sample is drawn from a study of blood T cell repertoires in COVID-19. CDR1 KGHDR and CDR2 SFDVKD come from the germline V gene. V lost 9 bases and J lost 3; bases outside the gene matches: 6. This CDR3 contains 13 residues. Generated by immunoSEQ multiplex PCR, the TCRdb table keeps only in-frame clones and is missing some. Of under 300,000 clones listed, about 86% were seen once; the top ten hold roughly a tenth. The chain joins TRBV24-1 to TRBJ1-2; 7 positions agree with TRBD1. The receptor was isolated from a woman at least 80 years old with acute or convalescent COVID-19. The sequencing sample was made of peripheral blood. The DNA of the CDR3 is TGTGCCACCTCCAGGGGGGCTTACTATGGCTACACCTTC. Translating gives CATSRGAYYGYTF.